The source of this T cell receptor beta chain is a study of vaccination and CD4 T cells after COVID-19. Study summary: Two of the convalescents were Hispanic, and convalescents were six males and four females. SARS-CoV-2, HCoV-NL63, HCoV-OC43 and HCoV-229E supplied the overlapping spike peptides used to stimulate cells. Convalescent patients gave post-COVID blood a median about 100 days post-diagnosis, range 35 to 161.

The treatment was: roughly 11-day PBMC culture with coronavirus spike peptide pools or control peptides (ViraFEST assay). Using peptide pools, antigen-specific T cells were expanded in ViraFEST before TCRs were sequenced. This clonotype was seen a handful of times. Its antigen is not known. The Oncomine TCR Beta short-read assay generated sequence data from the DNA of cultured CD4+ T cells. Using its own MiXCR run on the PCR reads, TCRdb lists one record per CDR3 protein. Of more than 15,000 distinct CDR3 sequences detected, 55% appear once; the ten largest clones hold about 9.1%. Germline V gene sequence: CDR1 DFQATT, CDR2 SNEGSKA (reference sequence). V lost 1 base to trimming and J lost 0 bases, with 10 bases between them. This CDR3 has 14 amino acids.

The TCR sequence derives from a human donor who had recovered from COVID-19. Sequencing was performed on CD4+ T cells from blood, cultured in vitro. The chain joins TRBV20-1 to TRBJ2-7; a possible D gene is TRBD2 (6 bases). This chain's CDR3 is CSARVGGTSYEQYF. In DNA, the CDR3 is TGCAGTGCTAGAGTCGGCGGGACCTCCTACGAGCAGTACTTC.